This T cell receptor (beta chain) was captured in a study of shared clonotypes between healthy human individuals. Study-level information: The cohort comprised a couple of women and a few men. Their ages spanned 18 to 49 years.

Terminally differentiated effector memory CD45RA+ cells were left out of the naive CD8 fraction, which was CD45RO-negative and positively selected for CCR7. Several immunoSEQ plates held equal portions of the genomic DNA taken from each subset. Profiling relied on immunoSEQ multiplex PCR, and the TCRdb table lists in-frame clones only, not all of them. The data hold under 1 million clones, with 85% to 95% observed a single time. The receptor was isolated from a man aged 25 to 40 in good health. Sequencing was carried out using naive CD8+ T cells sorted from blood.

CDR3 sequence (DNA): TGCAGCGTCCCCCCCCCGGGAGGGTATTCGGGTGAGCAGTTCTTC. It yields the protein CSVPPPGGYSGEQFF. The chain combines TRBV29-1 with TRBJ2-1; the match to TRBD2 covers 8 bases. V shed 6 bases and J 9 bases; nucleotides not matched to a gene: 16. The CDR3 sequence is 15 residues long. Germline lookup yields CDR1 SQVTM and CDR2 ANQGSEA.